The T cell receptor beta chain described here comes from a study of siplizumab effects on memory and regulatory T cells (dated by TCRdb to about 2019). For the study in its entirety: The effect of the anti-CD2 antibody siplizumab on alloreactive T-cell subsets was examined in allogeneic mixed lymphocyte reactions constructed from human PBMCs.

This clone was counted only a few times. It has no known antigen specificity. No qualities accompany the bases; no much larger clone lies one base away. Library generation was performed with the immunoSEQ multiplex PCR assay. The deep sequencing platform assayed about 10^5 TCR templates per sample. Genomic DNA extracted from sorted T cells was the material used for TCRbeta CDR3 sequencing. From the authors' description of their analysis: The R programming language was used for clonal analysis of TCRbeta CDR3 data. Unstimulated samples were compared with post-reaction CFSE-low samples to define alloreactive CD4+ and CD8+ clones. Regulatory or non-regulatory origin of alloreactive CD4+ clones was assigned by matching sequences to the sorted unstimulated Treg and non-Treg repertoires. The immuneACCESS repertoire file appears here via TCRdb, limited to in-frame rearrangements. These files lack a portion of the clones; in checked studies, under half of the deficit traces to unresolved V genes, and the cause of the others is not known. The V and J calls and clone size were taken over from that table, and D and trimming were inferred from the DNA. This sample has some 110,000 clones in its table, and 93% of those were observed once. The ten largest clones take up around 0.62% of the sample.

General study outcomes and caveats: Greater diversity appeared to be present in unstimulated naive T cells than in memory T cells, and a substantial contribution to the alloresponse seemed to be made by naive cells. For roughly 80-96% of proliferating CD4+ or CD8+ clones, no naive or memory phenotype could be assigned. Of the alloreactive CD4+ clones that could be mapped, the Treg-derived share averaged approximately 67% with siplizumab compared with around 25% in control reactions. Whether proliferating Tregs from siplizumab cultures actually had suppressive function was not functionally confirmed. The cumulative frequency of alloreactive sequences traceable to unstimulated CD4+ memory T cells was significantly reduced by siplizumab. Because sequences below about 10^-5 frequency were poorly captured, only a minor fraction of alloreactive clones could be mapped to unstimulated subsets.

Sorted unstimulated T cells, along with proliferating T cells recovered from mixed lymphocyte reactions, underwent TCRbeta CDR3 sequencing. Fresh whole blood from 9 to 11 HLA-typed healthy donors was used to isolate PBMCs. Unstimulated CD4+ regulatory T cells were FACS-sorted to map the origin of alloreactive clones. The sequencing input was Tregs sorted from blood. The receptor's source is a human donor in good health.

The DNA reads TGTGCCAGCAGCCGGGGCCCCGCTGACCTTTTCTTCAATGAGCAGTTCTTC. Its translation is CASSRGPADLFFNEQFF. The chain joins TRBV5-5 to TRBJ2-1, with the D call tentatively TRBD1 or TRBD2, each fitting 5 bases. The germline V gene (reference sequence) specifies SGHKS as CDR1 and YYEKEE as CDR2. V is clipped by 4 bases and J by 6 bases, and the sequence between their germline boundaries is 23 bases long. The CDR3 runs 17 residues from the cysteine to the phenylalanine. Only the CDR3 DNA is retained, 51 bases long and in frame from the first base.